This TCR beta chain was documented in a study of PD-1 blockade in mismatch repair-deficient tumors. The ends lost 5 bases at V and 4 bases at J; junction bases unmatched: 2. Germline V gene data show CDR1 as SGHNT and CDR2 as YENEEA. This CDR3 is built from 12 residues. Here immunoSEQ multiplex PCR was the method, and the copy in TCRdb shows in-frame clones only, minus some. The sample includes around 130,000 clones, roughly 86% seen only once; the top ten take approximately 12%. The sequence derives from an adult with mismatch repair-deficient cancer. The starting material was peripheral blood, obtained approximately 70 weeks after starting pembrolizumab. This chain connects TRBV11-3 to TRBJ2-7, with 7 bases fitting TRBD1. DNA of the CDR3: TGTGCCAGCAGCCAGGACAGGTACGAGCAGTACTTC. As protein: CASSQDRYEQYF.